These 23 T cell receptor beta chains were all obtained from the same sample, sequenced in a study of post-analysis software for immune sequencing data. Study-wide findings and caveats: Among five TRBV segments more frequent in patients than controls were TRBV5-6, TRBV5-1 and TRBV20-1.

Unique molecular identifiers were carried by the TCR beta cDNA libraries. Via MiXCR, TCRdb re-called the PCR reads, giving one row per CDR3 protein. The profile shows 600,000 to 750,000 distinct CDR3 sequences, approximately 59% of them singletons. The antigens for these receptors are not known. The sample comprised blood. The receptors were gathered from a girl between 2 and 10 years old with multiple sclerosis.

The chain has TRBV4-3 and TRBJ2-1, with D possibly matching TRBD1 (5 bases). Germline lookup yields CDR1 LGHNA and CDR2 YSLEER. The V end was cut by 1 base, the J end by 8 bases, with 9 bases between. The CDR3 totals 13 residues. In DNA, the CDR3 is TGCGCCAGCAGCCAAGGATGGGGCCATGAGCAGTTCTTC. Protein sequence: CASSQGWGHEQFF.

This sequence joins TRBV7-9 and TRBJ1-2; D possibly corresponds to TRBD1 (5 bases). This CDR3 contains 15 residues. The germline V gene encodes CDR1 SEHNR and CDR2 FQNEAQ (reference sequence). Trimming took off 5 bases at V and 3 bases at J, with 16 bases between the two ends. CDR3 DNA sequence: TGTGCCAGCAGCCCTCCTAGGAGGGGACACTATGGCTACACCTTC. Translated: CASSPPRRGHYGYTF.

Only a few counts were recorded for this clonotype. J is TRBJ1-2 and V is TRBV12-3 or TRBV12-4; D gene unclear. This CDR3 contains 16 residues. V was pared by 6 bases and J by 6 bases, with 23 bases between. The CDR3 nucleotides read TGTGCCAGCAGGTCTTACCCCTCCGGACCGCGGGATGGCTACACCTTC. Translating gives CASRSYPSGPRDGYTF.

This clonotype has only a few counts. The gene calls are TRBV29-1 and TRBJ2-1; D is possibly TRBD2 (5 bases). In germline, CDR1 is SQVTM, CDR2 ANQGSEA. V was pared by 0 bases and J by 0 bases, with 15 bases between. The CDR3 covers 17 residues. The CDR3 coding sequence is TGCAGCGTTGAAGATAGGGATAGCGCGAGCTCCTACAATGAGCAGTTCTTC. Its protein product is CSVEDRDSASSYNEQFF.

This clonotype has only a few counts. The J gene is TRBJ2-3, the V gene TRBV5-1; D call uncertain. Trimming removed 1 base at V and 0 bases at J, with 15 bases between. The CDR3 is 17 amino acids. Germline V CDR1 and CDR2: SGHRS, YFSETQ. CDR3 amino acids: CASSLPLLPSSTDTQYF. Written as DNA, the CDR3 is TGCGCCAGCAGCTTGCCCTTACTTCCCTCTAGCACAGATACGCAGTATTTT.

The rearrangement links TRBV4-1 to TRBJ2-1; 11 nucleotides match TRBD2. Germline CDR1 MGHRA, CDR2 YSYEKL. The CDR3 has 16 amino acids. V trimming: 0 bases; J trimming: 6 bases; junction bases outside the gene matches: 4. CDR3 bases: TGCGCCAGCAGCCAAGATCCGACTAGCGGGACCAATGAGCAGTTCTTC. Its protein product is CASSQDPTSGTNEQFF.

This clonotype was observed a few times. V gene TRBV10-1 combines with J gene TRBJ2-3; possibly TRBD1 or TRBD2 for D (5 bases each). The CDR3 extends over 16 amino acids. Trimming took off 0 bases at V and 1 base at J, with 11 bases between the two ends. The germline CDR1 and CDR2 sequences are WNHNN and SYGVQD (reference sequence). The CDR3 reads CASSESQGPRTDTQYF. The CDR3 nucleotides are TGCGCCAGCAGTGAGTCCCAGGGACCACGCACAGATACGCAGTATTTT.

The chain joins TRBV11-2 to TRBJ2-3, with TRBD1 matching over 7 bases. The germline V gene has CDR1 SGHAT and CDR2 FQNNGV. The CDR3 contains 15 residues. Trimming at V came to 5 bases and at J to 4 bases, leaving 9 bases not matched to a gene. CDR3 DNA sequence: TGTGCCAGCAGCCCCCCAGAGGGGGCCGCAGATACGCAGTATTTT. Protein sequence: CASSPPEGAADTQYF.

This chain links TRBV5-5 with TRBJ2-5; D not resolved. The end of the DNA aligns better with TRBJ2-7, so the J call may be wrong. Germline values: CDR1 SGHKS, CDR2 YYEKEE (reference sequence). The CDR3 extends over 15 amino acids. CDR3 protein: CASSFVAAFDDEQYF. CDR3 nucleotides: TGTGCCAGCAGCTTTGTAGCCGCGTTTGACGACGAGCAGTACTTC.

The rearrangement links TRBV19 to TRBJ2-7; 8 positions agree with TRBD1. V was clipped by 5 bases and J by 6 bases; unmatched bases: 12. This CDR3 contains 15 residues. Germline loops: CDR1 LNHDA, CDR2 SQIVND (reference sequence). The CDR3 sequence: CASSARQGKNGEQYF. CDR3 nucleotides: TGTGCCAGTAGTGCCCGACAGGGGAAAAATGGCGAGCAGTACTTC.

This clonotype was picked up a small number of times. The chain is built from TRBV11-2 and TRBJ2-1, with D tentatively TRBD2 (6 bases). Trimming cost V 7 bases and J 8 bases, with 12 bases left between them. Per the germline V gene, CDR1 is SGHAT and CDR2 is FQNNGV. The CDR3 sequence is 12 residues long. The chain's CDR3 is CASTHERDEQFF. The CDR3 DNA follows: TGTGCCAGCACCCACGAGCGGGATGAGCAGTTCTTC.

V is TRBV5-1 and J is TRBJ2-1; D is perhaps TRBD2 (5 bases). The CDR3 is 15 residues long. Per germline, CDR1 SGHRS and CDR2 YFSETQ. V dropped 1 base and J dropped 6 bases, with 14 bases sitting between them. CDR3 in DNA: TGCGCCAGCAGCTTGTCCCCTGGACTCCCCAATGAGCAGTTCTTC. Translating gives CASSLSPGLPNEQFF.

The chain combines TRBV7-9 with TRBJ1-1, with D possibly TRBD1 on 5 matching bases. With 5 bases removed from V and 5 bases from J, the gap between germline ends came to 18 bases. The CDR3 contains 15 residues. CDR1 SEHNR and CDR2 FQNEAQ come from the germline V gene (reference sequence). This CDR3 is CASSIRGAAGTEAFF. The DNA of the CDR3 is TGTGCCAGCAGCATTAGGGGTGCGGCCGGAACTGAAGCTTTCTTT.

This clonotype was observed a handful of times. The chain is built from TRBV29-1 and TRBJ1-5; D is possibly TRBD1 (6 bases). Germline assignment: CDR1 SQVTM and CDR2 ANQGSEA. The CDR3 runs to 12 residues. V lost 6 bases, J lost 3 bases, and 9 bases lay in between. The CDR3 is CSVGGHNQPQHF. DNA for the CDR3: TGCAGCGTAGGGGGTCACAATCAGCCCCAGCATTTT. Combining the CDR3 with reference TRBV29-1 and TRBJ1-5 gives the whole variable domain SAVISQKPSRDICQRGTSLTIQCQVDSQVTMMFWYRQQPGQSLTLIATANQGSEATYESGFVIDKFPISRPNLTFSTLTVSNMSPEDSSIYLCSVGGHNQPQHFGDGTRLSIL.

The chain employs TRBV10-3 and TRBJ2-5, with no clear D. The CDR3 has 15 amino acids. Germline CDR1 and CDR2: ENHRY and SYGVKD. The ends were cut back, 3 bases at V and 5 bases at J, with 16 bases in the middle. The CDR3: CAISDLGKREETQYF. The CDR3 DNA follows: TGTGCCATCAGTGATTTAGGAAAAAGAGAGGAGACCCAGTACTTC.

This chain uses TRBV7-9 with TRBJ1-2; D is possibly TRBD1 (5 bases). Germline-derived CDR1 and CDR2 are SEHNR and FQNEAQ (reference sequence). The CDR3 totals 14 residues. Trimming stripped 3 bases from V and 2 bases from J, with 10 bases between. CDR3 sequence reads: CASSFPGENYGYTF. The CDR3 DNA is TGTGCCAGCAGCTTCCCGGGGGAGAACTATGGCTACACCTTC.

This chain uses TRBV6-5 with TRBJ2-5; the match to TRBD1 covers 7 bases. V lost 0 bases to trimming and J lost 2 bases; unmatched junction nucleotides: 9. The CDR3 spans 17 residues. Germline V lookup: CDR1 MNHEY, CDR2 SVGAGI. This CDR3 is CASSYSKRGTAQETQYF. CDR3 nucleotide sequence: TGTGCCAGCAGTTACTCGAAAAGGGGGACAGCGCAAGAGACCCAGTACTTC.

The CDR3 DNA follows: TGTGCCAGCAGCGAGGCTAGCGGGGGGCGTGAGCAGTTCTTC. Protein product: CASSEASGGREQFF. The chain uses TRBV7-2 and TRBJ2-1, with 11 bases lining up with TRBD2. This CDR3 comprises 14 residues. With 5 bases clipped from V and 9 bases from J, the junction kept 6 bases outside the gene matches. Germline CDR1 is SGHTA and CDR2 is FQGNSA.

The gene calls are TRBV7-9 and TRBJ2-4; TRBD2 is a possible D gene (5 bases). The end of the DNA fits TRBJ2-7 better, so the J call may be wrong. CDR1 is SEHNR, CDR2 FQNEAQ, per germline (reference sequence). The CDR3 consists of 14 residues. The CDR3 spells CASSFRGLAYEQYF. CDR3 in DNA: TGTGCCAGCAGCTTCCGAGGACTGGCCTACGAGCAGTACTTC.

The chain uses TRBV20-1 and TRBJ1-5; a possible D gene is TRBD1 (6 bases). The CDR3 totals 13 residues. V was shortened by 6 bases and J by 5 bases, with 14 bases between the two germline ends. The germline V gene has CDR1 DFQATT and CDR2 SNEGSKA (reference sequence). The CDR3 nucleotides read TGCAGTGCAGAAAACGGGGGCCATCAGCCCCAGCATTTT. Its translation is CSAENGGHQPQHF.

This sequence joins TRBV5-1 and TRBJ2-3; tentative D call: TRBD1 (5 bases). CDR3 length: 14 amino acids. V lost 2 bases and J 5 bases, leaving 12 bases between the germline ends. The germline V gene encodes CDR1 SGHRS and CDR2 YFSETQ. The CDR3 here is CASSLGEGRDTQYF. CDR3 nucleotides: TGCGCCAGCAGCTTAGGGGAAGGACGAGATACGCAGTATTTT. The whole variable domain, remainder taken from reference TRBV5-1 and TRBJ2-3, is KAGVTQTPRYLIKTRGQQVTLSCSPISGHRSVSWYQQTPGQGLQFLFEYFSETQRNKGNFPGRFSGRQFSNSRSEMNVSTLELGDSALYLCASSLGEGRDTQYFGPGTRLTVL.

The V gene is TRBV28, the J gene TRBJ1-5; 7 positions agree with TRBD1. V was pared by 6 bases and J by 0 bases, with 5 bases of the junction left unmatched. Germline V gene data show CDR1 as MDHEN and CDR2 as SYDVKM. This CDR3 comprises 15 residues. The CDR3 DNA is TGTGCCAGCAGGGGCAGGGGGGTTAGCAATCAGCCCCAGCATTTT. Translation: CASRGRGVSNQPQHF.

The chain employs TRBV29-1 and TRBJ1-1; no clear D gene. The CDR3 sequence is 15 residues long. CDR1 is SQVTM, CDR2 ANQGSEA, per germline. Trimming pared 4 bases from V and 3 bases from J, leaving 18 bases between. CDR3 nucleotides: TGCAGCGTTGTTGGTGGCCTTACTTGGCACACTGAAGCTTTCTTT. Translated, it gives CSVVGGLTWHTEAFF.